This entry is about one T cell receptor (beta chain). Its antigen remains unidentified. No per-base quality is available; no much larger clone lies one base away. Because repertoires were sampled repeatedly during chemoradiotherapy, clonal expansion in the tumor microenvironment could be followed. CDR1 MDHEN and CDR2 SYDVKM were looked up in the germline V gene. There are 15 amino acids in the CDR3, from cysteine to phenylalanine inclusive. This entry keeps only the CDR3 DNA: 45 bases, framed from base 1. Trimming costs V 6 bases and J 2 bases, and their ends lie 14 bases apart. The data were taken from a study of chemoradiotherapy in HPV16-positive cancers (dated by TCRdb to between 2021 and 2024). Looking at the study overall: Candidate HPV-specific T-cell clones and common TCR motifs were defined through functional T-cell assays on cells from a couple of HPV16-positive patients. The study asked whether T-cell immunity to the HPV oncoproteins E6 and E7 changes during chemoradiotherapy and whether this immunity affects survival. The candidate HPV-specific TCRs and motifs were subsequently tracked in TCR repertoires obtained from roughly 90 patients with HPV-related cancers. Study-level results and caveats: Expansion of candidate HPV-specific clones and E7-related TCR motifs was observed in the tumor microenvironment during treatment, whereas no such expansion was observed for non-HPV-specific T cells. Only two HPV16-positive patients were used to derive the functional definition of HPV-specific T cells, and the survival association was reported for HPV16-positive patients. In HPV16-positive patients, expansion of HPV-responsive T cells during chemoradiotherapy was found to be associated with improved recurrence-free survival.

Library construction relied on the immunoSEQ multiplex PCR assay. The table comes from immuneACCESS by way of TCRdb, which keeps in-frame sequences with V and J called. Part of the clones is missing from these tables; in studies checked, under half for an unresolved V gene and the rest for unknown reasons. Recorded for this sample are about 5,700 clones; 80% to 95% of them occurred a single time. The top ten clonotypes cover 20% to 25% of the sample. The receptor was isolated from a human donor with HPV-associated anogenital cancer. The sequences come from blood, collected from a patient who underwent chemoradiotherapy. Rearrangement joined TRBV28 to TRBJ2-1; the D segment could be TRBD1, given 6 matching bases. The CDR3 reads CASSRGGRAYNEQFF. The DNA reads TGTGCCAGCAGCAGGGGCGGCAGGGCCTACAATGAGCAGTTCTTC.